The clone carrying this TCR beta chain came up a few times. What it recognizes is unknown. The entirety of the isolated RNA underwent reverse transcription, so expressed TCRB transcripts were sequenced. The table came from immunoSEQ multiplex PCR; TCRdb's copy has only in-frame clones and leaves some out. Of fewer than 400,000 clones listed, around 9% are singletons. The V gene end was trimmed by 7 bases and the J gene end by 0 bases; junction bases not matched to a gene: 5. Germline CDR1 reads LNHDA; CDR2 reads SQIVND (reference sequence). CDR3 length equals 14 residues. This sample was included in a study of beta chain features in type 1 diabetes. Broader study findings: Within each of all four CD4+ subsets, Type 1 diabetes patients had TCRB CDR3s that were moderately but significantly shorter.

The TCR sequence derives from a man between 25 and 39 years old with type 1 diabetes. Sequencing was carried out using central memory CD4+ T cells from blood. This chain joins TRBV19 and TRBJ1-1; 7 bases map to TRBD1. CDR3 DNA sequence: TGTGCCAGTACCTGGGACAGAGTGAACACTGAAGCTTTCTTT. It codes for CASTWDRVNTEAFF.